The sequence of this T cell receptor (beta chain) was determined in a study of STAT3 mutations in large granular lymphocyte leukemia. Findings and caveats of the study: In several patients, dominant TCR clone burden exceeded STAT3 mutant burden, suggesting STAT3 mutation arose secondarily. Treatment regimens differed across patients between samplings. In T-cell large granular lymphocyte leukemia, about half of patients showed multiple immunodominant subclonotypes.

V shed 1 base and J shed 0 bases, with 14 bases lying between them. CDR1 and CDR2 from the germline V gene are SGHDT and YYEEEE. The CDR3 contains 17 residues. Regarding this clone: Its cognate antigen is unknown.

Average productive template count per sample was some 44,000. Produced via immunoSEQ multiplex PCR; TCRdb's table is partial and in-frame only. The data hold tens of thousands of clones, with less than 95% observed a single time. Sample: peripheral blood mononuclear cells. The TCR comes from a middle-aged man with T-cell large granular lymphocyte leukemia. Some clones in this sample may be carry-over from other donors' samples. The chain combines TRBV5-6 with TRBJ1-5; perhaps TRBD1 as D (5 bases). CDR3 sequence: CASSLWGGRTSNQPQHF. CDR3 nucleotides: TGTGCCAGCAGCTTGTGGGGGGGACGGACTAGCAATCAGCCCCAGCATTTT. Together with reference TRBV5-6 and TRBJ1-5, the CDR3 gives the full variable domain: DAGVTQSPTHLIKTRGQQVTLRCSPKSGHDTVSWYQQALGQGPQFIFQYYEEEERQRGNFPDRFSGHQFPNYSSELNVNALLLGDSALYLCASSLWGGRTSNQPQHFGDGTRLSIL.